These 26 T cell receptor beta chains were all obtained from the same sample, sequenced in a study of blood T cells in healthy people across ages. The use of a sample-barcoded 5' primer and a J-beta primer mix characterized a second PCR of about 7 to 12 cycles. MiXCR was run by TCRdb on the 5' RACE reads, yielding one entry per CDR3 protein. In the table there are about 940,000 distinct CDR3 sequences, under 50% of which are singletons. The sequenced material came from blood. These receptors were obtained from a man aged 25-45 years in good health.

This clonotype was seen only once. The chain combines TRBV20-1 with TRBJ2-5; D possibly matches TRBD1 or TRBD2 (5 bases each). Deletions cut 0 bases from V and 5 bases from J, with 19 bases between. The CDR3 spans 16 residues. Germline CDR1 reads DFQATT; CDR2 reads SNEGSKA (reference sequence). CDR3 DNA: TGCAGTGCTAGAGATTATCGGGGACCCCGATTCGAGACCCAGTACTTC. This encodes CSARDYRGPRFETQYF.

The V gene is TRBV28, the J gene TRBJ2-5; D remains unclear. The CDR3 is 14 residues long. V was clipped by 6 bases and J by 0 bases, with 11 bases between them. The germline V gene encodes CDR1 MDHEN and CDR2 SYDVKM. CDR3 sequence: CASSLPAYQETQYF. Written as DNA, the CDR3 is TGTGCCAGCAGCCTCCCTGCGTACCAAGAGACCCAGTACTTC. The variable domain in full, completed from reference TRBV28 and TRBJ2-5, reads DVKVTQSSRYLVKRTGEKVFLECVQDMDHENMFWYRQDPGLGLRLIYFSYDVKMKEKGDIPEGYSVSREKKERFSLILESASTNQTSMYLCASSLPAYQETQYFGPGTRLLVL.

This clonotype was picked up a small number of times. The rearrangement uses TRBV9 and TRBJ1-1; no definite D call. The V and J ends lost 0 bases and 1 base respectively, with 7 bases between them. Germline V gene data show CDR1 as SGDLS and CDR2 as YYNGEE. The CDR3 length is 14 residues. The CDR3 DNA is TGTGCCAGCAGCGTAGAGGCGTCGAACACTGAAGCTTTCTTT. The encoded protein is CASSVEASNTEAFF.

This clonotype was seen repeatedly, ten times or more. This chain connects TRBV3-1 to TRBJ1-2, with TRBD1 matching 11 bases. CDR3 size: 14 residues. CDR1 LGHDT and CDR2 YNNKEL come from the germline V gene (reference sequence). V lost 2 bases and J lost 7; bases outside the gene matches: 3. The CDR3 bases are TGTGCCAGCAGCCAATGGACAGGGGGCAGTGGCTACACCTTC. Residues: CASSQWTGGSGYTF. Complete variable domain (other parts from reference TRBV3-1 and TRBJ1-2): DTAVSQTPKYLVTQMGNDKSIKCEQNLGHDTMYWYKQDSKKFLKIMFSYNNKELIINETVPNRFSPKSPDKAHLNLHINSLELGDSAVYFCASSQWTGGSGYTFGSGTRLTVV.

The count of this clonotype is one. V is TRBV6-1 and J is TRBJ1-2, with D hard to call. This CDR3 is 15 amino acids long. CDR1 MNHNS and CDR2 SASEGT come from the germline V gene. Trimming removed 2 bases from V and 4 bases from J, with 14 bases in between. CDR3 protein: CASSETYGRSYGYTF. The DNA of the CDR3 is TGTGCCAGCAGTGAAACGTATGGCAGGTCCTATGGCTACACCTTC.

Concerning this clonotype: One end of the junction does not line up with germline, which may come from a read error. The gene calls are TRBV4-2 and TRBJ2-7; tentative D call: TRBD1 (5 bases). Looked up from germline, CDR1 is LGHNA and CDR2 is YNFKEQ. The CDR3 is 16 amino acids. The CDR3 region has the DNA TGTGCCAACAGCCAAGGGCAGGGTGGTACCTCCTACGAGCAGTACTTC. The encoded protein is CANSQGQGGTSYEQYF.

V gene TRBV10-3 combines with J gene TRBJ2-2; D possibly uses TRBD1 or TRBD2 (6 bases each). The CDR3 contains 13 residues. Germline values: CDR1 ENHRY, CDR2 SYGVKD. Here the CDR3 DNA reads TGTGTCAGCGCGGGACAAAACACCGGGGAGCTGTTTTTT. This sequence encodes CVSAGQNTGELFF.

This clonotype has just a few counts. The chain is built from TRBV13 and TRBJ1-1, with D perhaps matching TRBD1 (5 bases). This CDR3 region has 14 residues. Between the trimmed V and J ends, which lost 5 bases and 2 bases, there was a span of 12 bases. The germline gives CDR1 PRHDT, CDR2 FYEKMQ (reference sequence). In DNA form, the CDR3 reads TGTGCCAGCAGCCGCGTAAGGGGAAACACTGAAGCTTTCTTT. Translation gives CASSRVRGNTEAFF.

This clonotype came up a few times. The chain carries TRBV6-2 or TRBV6-3 and TRBJ2-1; D remains ambiguous. The CDR3 runs to 11 residues. V was shortened by 6 bases and J by 7 bases, with 7 bases between the two germline ends. Germline values: CDR1 MNHEY, CDR2 SVGEGT. Here the CDR3 DNA reads TGTGCCAGCAGGCTTAGTAATGAGCAGTTCTTC. Its translation is CASRLSNEQFF.

The J gene is TRBJ2-2, the V gene TRBV4-1; TRBD2 might be the D (6 bases). The V end was cut by 3 bases, the J end by 0 bases, with 8 bases between. CDR1 and CDR2 (germline): MGHRA, YSYEKL. The CDR3 has 15 amino acids. The CDR3 DNA sequence: TGCGCCAGCAGCCAGCCGGGGGCGAACACCGGGGAGCTGTTTTTT. Translating gives CASSQPGANTGELFF.

A few counts support this clonotype. The genes are TRBV4-1 and TRBJ1-2; D gene ambiguous. Germline loops: CDR1 MGHRA, CDR2 YSYEKL. This CDR3 has 15 residues. V lost 2 bases to trimming and J lost 2 bases, with 12 bases between them. CDR3 sequence reads: CASSQIGGWNYGYTF. Written as DNA, the CDR3 is TGCGCCAGCAGCCAAATCGGAGGGTGGAACTATGGCTACACCTTC.

The chain combines TRBV6-2 or TRBV6-3 with TRBJ2-1, with 9 bases fitting TRBD2. Germline lookup yields CDR1 MNHEY and CDR2 SVGEGT. Germline trimming cut 5 bases from V and 8 bases from J; bases unmatched to any gene: 10. This CDR3 comprises 15 residues. The CDR3 DNA reads TGTGCCAGCAGTCAACTAGCGGGTATATACGATGAGCAGTTCTTC. This encodes CASSQLAGIYDEQFF.

The V call is TRBV29-1, the J call TRBJ1-2; the match to TRBD1 covers 10 bases. The CDR3 loop spans 14 amino acids. The germline CDR1 and CDR2 sequences are SQVTM and ANQGSEA. V shed 6 bases, J shed 3 bases, and the junction held 7 bases outside the gene matches. The CDR3 protein is CSVSGGTGDYGYTF. CDR3 DNA: TGCAGCGTCAGCGGCGGGACAGGGGACTATGGCTACACCTTC.

This clonotype showed up just a few times. This rearrangement joins TRBV4-1 to TRBJ1-2, with D hard to call. The CDR3 extends over 14 amino acids. Trimming removed 1 base at V and 0 bases at J, with 6 bases between. The germline CDR1 and CDR2 sequences are MGHRA and YSYEKL. The CDR3 is CASSQVEANYGYTF. In DNA, the CDR3 is TGCGCCAGCAGCCAAGTGGAGGCTAACTATGGCTACACCTTC.

Only a few counts were recorded for this clonotype. V usage is TRBV7-2 and J usage is TRBJ2-1, with 7 bases identical to TRBD2. V lost 1 base to trimming and J lost 6 bases; unmatched junction nucleotides: 3. Germline CDR1 SGHTA, CDR2 FQGNSA. This CDR3 has 14 amino acids. CDR3 loop: CASSLEAGVNEQFF. The CDR3 region has the DNA TGTGCCAGCAGCTTAGAGGCGGGGGTCAATGAGCAGTTCTTC.

In its sample, this clonotype was seen many times. The V and J genes are TRBV7-9 and TRBJ2-1; either TRBD1 or TRBD2 may fit D (5 bases each). The CDR3 is made up of 12 amino acids. The V end lost 6 bases, the J end lost 7 bases, and 10 bases lay between the germline ends. The V gene's germline CDR1 is SEHNR and CDR2 FQNEAQ (reference sequence). CDR3 region: CASSHWGNEQFF. The CDR3 DNA sequence: TGTGCCAGCAGTCATTGGGGGAATGAGCAGTTCTTC.

This clonotype was seen a few times. The CDR3 sequence: CASRKGARTYEQYF. The CDR3 DNA sequence: TGTGCCAGCAGGAAGGGGGCCAGAACCTACGAGCAGTACTTC. The chain links TRBV6-5 to TRBJ2-7, with TRBD1 matching 7 bases. The V and J ends lost 6 bases and 2 bases, in that order; junction bases with no gene match: 7. Germline V CDR1 and CDR2: MNHEY, SVGAGI. The CDR3 is 14 residues long.

The chain carries TRBV29-1 and TRBJ2-5, with 8 bases fitting TRBD2. This CDR3 is 14 amino acids long. Germline CDR1 reads SQVTM; CDR2 reads ANQGSEA. V was clipped by 5 bases and J by 2 bases; unmatched bases: 7. The CDR3 reads CSVSKGLEQETQYF. CDR3 DNA: TGCAGCGTTAGCAAGGGACTAGAACAAGAGACCCAGTACTTC.

There are a few counts of this clonotype. The chain uses TRBV10-3 and TRBJ2-3; tentatively, D is TRBD2 (6 bases). V was clipped by 10 bases and J by 4 bases, with 18 bases between them. This CDR3 region has 14 residues. Germline V gene data show CDR1 as ENHRY and CDR2 as SYGVKD. CDR3 in DNA: TGTGCCACCGCCGGGACTGGAGGCCCAGATACGCAGTATTTT. It is translated as CATAGTGGPDTQYF.

As concerns this clonotype: Compared with germline, one end of the junction differs, possibly owing to a read error. The chain employs TRBV7-7 and TRBJ2-5; D might be TRBD1 (5 bases). The end of the DNA aligns better with TRBJ2-7, so the J call may be wrong. The length of the CDR3 is 13 residues. Looked up from germline, CDR1 is SSHAT and CDR2 is FNYEAQ (reference sequence). The CDR3 DNA reads TGTGCTAGCAGACTTGGAAGGGGATACGAGCAGTACTTC. This gives the protein CASRLGRGYEQYF.

This clonotype was seen once. The chain links TRBV20-1 to TRBJ2-1, with TRBD2 matching 12 bases. The germline gives CDR1 DFQATT, CDR2 SNEGSKA (reference sequence). V lost 1 base to trimming and J lost 3 bases; unmatched junction nucleotides: 4. This CDR3 has 16 amino acids. In DNA form, the CDR3 reads TGCAGTGCTAGAGTCGCTAGCGGGGGGGTCTACAATGAGCAGTTCTTC. Translation: CSARVASGGVYNEQFF.

The J gene is TRBJ2-5, the V gene TRBV6-1; 12 bases are shared with TRBD2. Germline values: CDR1 MNHNS, CDR2 SASEGT. Losses at the gene ends were 6 bases for V and 4 bases for J; bases not matched to a gene: 9. The CDR3 runs 16 residues. The CDR3 sequence: CASSQPSGGAGETQYF. Here the CDR3 DNA reads TGTGCCAGCAGCCAGCCTAGCGGGGGGGCCGGAGAGACCCAGTACTTC.

With regard to this clonotype: One end of the junction fails to match germline, which may point to a read error. V gene TRBV10-3 combines with J gene TRBJ1-4; D ambiguous. The CDR3 spans 15 residues. Per the germline V gene, CDR1 is ENHRY and CDR2 is SYGVKD. CDR3 amino acids: CAISEVRQANEKLFF. The CDR3 nucleotides read TGTGCCATCAGTGAGGTACGGCAGGCTAACGAAAAACTGTTTTTT.

The CDR3 bases are TGTGCCAGCAGAAGCGCGGCTGGATTATACGAGCAGTACTTC. Translating it yields CASRSAAGLYEQYF. This chain connects TRBV28 to TRBJ2-7; D gene ambiguous. The CDR3 contains 14 residues. Trimming took off 6 bases at V and 4 bases at J, with 16 bases between the two ends. CDR1 is MDHEN and CDR2 is SYDVKM in the germline V gene.

In this sample, this clonotype turned up a few times. The chain employs TRBV3-1 and TRBJ2-3, with unresolved D. The germline V gene has CDR1 LGHDT and CDR2 YNNKEL (reference sequence). The CDR3 totals 14 residues. Trimming shortened V by 4 bases and J by 0 bases, and 8 bases separated the two germline ends. The CDR3, as DNA: TGTGCCAGCAGCCGGCTCACAAGCACAGATACGCAGTATTTT. It translates to CASSRLTSTDTQYF.

The gene calls are TRBV12-3 or TRBV12-4 and TRBJ2-5, with 10 bases fitting TRBD1. V lost 5 bases to trimming and J lost 11 bases; unmatched junction nucleotides: 23. The length of the CDR3 is 18 residues. CDR3 amino acids: CASSRRDRGFRAHDEQYF. The CDR3 nucleotides are TGTGCCAGCAGTCGACGGGACAGGGGTTTCCGGGCGCATGATGAGCAGTACTTC.